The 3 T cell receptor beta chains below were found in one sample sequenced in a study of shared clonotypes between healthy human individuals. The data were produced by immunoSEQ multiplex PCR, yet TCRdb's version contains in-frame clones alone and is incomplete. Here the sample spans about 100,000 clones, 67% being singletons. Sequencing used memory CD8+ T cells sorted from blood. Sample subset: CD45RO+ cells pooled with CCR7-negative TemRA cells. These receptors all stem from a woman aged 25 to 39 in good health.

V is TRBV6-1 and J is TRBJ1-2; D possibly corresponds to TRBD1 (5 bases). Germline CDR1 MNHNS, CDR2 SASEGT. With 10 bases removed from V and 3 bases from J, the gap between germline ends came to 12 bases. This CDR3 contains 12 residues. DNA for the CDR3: TGTGCCACCCCGACAGTCTACTATGGCTACACCTTC. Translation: CATPTVYYGYTF.

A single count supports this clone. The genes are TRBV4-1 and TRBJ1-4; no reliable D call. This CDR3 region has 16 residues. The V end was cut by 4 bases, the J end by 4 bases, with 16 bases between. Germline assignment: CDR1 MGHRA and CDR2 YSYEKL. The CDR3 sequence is CASSPMRAPLNEKLFF. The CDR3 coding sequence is TGCGCCAGCAGCCCGATGAGGGCGCCACTTAATGAAAAACTGTTTTTT.

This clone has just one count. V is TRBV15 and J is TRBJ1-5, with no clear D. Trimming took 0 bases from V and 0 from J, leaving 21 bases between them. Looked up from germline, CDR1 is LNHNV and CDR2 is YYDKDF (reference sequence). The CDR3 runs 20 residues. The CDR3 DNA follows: TGTGCCACCAGCAGAGATCATCCGGCCAGTTACCTTCATAGCAATCAGCCCCAGCATTTT. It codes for CATSRDHPASYLHSNQPQHF.